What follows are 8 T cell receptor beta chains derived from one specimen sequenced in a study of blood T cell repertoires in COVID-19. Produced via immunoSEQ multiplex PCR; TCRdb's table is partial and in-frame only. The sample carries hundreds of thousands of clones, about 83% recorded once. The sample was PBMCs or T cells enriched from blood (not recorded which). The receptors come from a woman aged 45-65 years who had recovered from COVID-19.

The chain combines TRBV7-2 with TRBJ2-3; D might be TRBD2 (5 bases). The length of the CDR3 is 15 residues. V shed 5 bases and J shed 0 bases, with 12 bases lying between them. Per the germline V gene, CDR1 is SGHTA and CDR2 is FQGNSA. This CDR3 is CASSPRTGSTDTQYF. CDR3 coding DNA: TGTGCCAGCAGCCCACGGACTGGCAGCACAGATACGCAGTATTTT.

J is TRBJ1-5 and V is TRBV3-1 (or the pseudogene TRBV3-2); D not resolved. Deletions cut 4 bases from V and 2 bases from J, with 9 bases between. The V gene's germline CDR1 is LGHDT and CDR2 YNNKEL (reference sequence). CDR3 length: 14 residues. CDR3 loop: CASSLGLGNQPQHF. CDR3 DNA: TGTGCCAGCAGCCTTGGCCTGGGCAATCAGCCCCAGCATTTT.

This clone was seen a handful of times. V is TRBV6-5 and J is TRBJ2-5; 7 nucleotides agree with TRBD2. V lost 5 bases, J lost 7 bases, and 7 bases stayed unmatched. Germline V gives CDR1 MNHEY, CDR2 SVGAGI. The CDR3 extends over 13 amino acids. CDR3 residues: CASSPEGRGTQYF. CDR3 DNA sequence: TGTGCCAGCAGTCCCGAGGGGAGGGGGACCCAGTACTTC.

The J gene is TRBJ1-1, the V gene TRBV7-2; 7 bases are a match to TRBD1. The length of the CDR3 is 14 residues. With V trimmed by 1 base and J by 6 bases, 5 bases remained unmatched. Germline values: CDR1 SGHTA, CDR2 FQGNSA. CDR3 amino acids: CASSLVQGVAEAFF. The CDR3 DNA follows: TGTGCCAGCAGCTTAGTGCAGGGGGTGGCTGAAGCTTTCTTT. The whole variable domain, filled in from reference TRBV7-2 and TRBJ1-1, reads GAGVSQSPSNKVTEKGKDVELRCDPISGHTALYWYRQSLGQGLEFLIYFQGNSAPDKSGLPSDRFSAERTGGSVSTLTIQRTQQEDSAVYLCASSLVQGVAEAFFGQGTRLTVV.

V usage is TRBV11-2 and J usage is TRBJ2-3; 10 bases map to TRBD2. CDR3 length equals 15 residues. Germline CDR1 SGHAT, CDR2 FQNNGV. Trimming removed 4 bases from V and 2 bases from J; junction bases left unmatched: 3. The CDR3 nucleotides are TGTGCCAGCAGCTGGAGCGGGGGGGCCACAGATACGCAGTATTTT. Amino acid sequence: CASSWSGGATDTQYF.

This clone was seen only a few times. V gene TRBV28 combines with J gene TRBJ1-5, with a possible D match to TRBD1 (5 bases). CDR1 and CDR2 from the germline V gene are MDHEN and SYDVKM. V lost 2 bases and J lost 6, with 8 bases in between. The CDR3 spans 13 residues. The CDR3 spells CASSLLQAQPQHF. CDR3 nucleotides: TGTGCCAGCAGTTTACTACAGGCTCAGCCCCAGCATTTT.

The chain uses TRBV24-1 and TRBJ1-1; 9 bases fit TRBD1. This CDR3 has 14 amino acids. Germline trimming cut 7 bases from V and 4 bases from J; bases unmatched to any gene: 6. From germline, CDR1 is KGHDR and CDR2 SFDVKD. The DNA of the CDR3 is TGTGCCACCAGAGAGGGACAGGGAGGCACTGAAGCTTTCTTT. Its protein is CATREGQGGTEAFF.

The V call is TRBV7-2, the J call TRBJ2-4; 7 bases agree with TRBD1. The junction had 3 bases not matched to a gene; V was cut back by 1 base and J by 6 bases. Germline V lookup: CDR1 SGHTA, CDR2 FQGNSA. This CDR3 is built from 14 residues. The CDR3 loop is CASSLGQGSNIQYF. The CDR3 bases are TGTGCCAGCAGCTTAGGACAGGGTTCAAACATTCAGTACTTC.